This T cell receptor (beta chain) was identified during a study of monozygotic twins with cystic fibrosis. Study results and limitations: Co-twins had the most similar V usage for 13 of 16 pairs, J for 8. Monozygotic CF twins shared more identical nucleotide clonotypes than unrelated patients. Clonality was generally low (median about 0.0097), higher in the most severe patients.

Turning to this clone: Its cognate antigen is unknown.

This table comes from immunoSEQ multiplex PCR, and its TCRdb copy is limited to in-frame clones, with some not included. The sample yields more than 30,000 clones, about 96% seen once. The sequence derives from a girl aged 2 to 9 with cystic fibrosis. The sequenced sample consisted of blood.

In DNA form, the CDR3 reads TGCAGCGTACTAGCGGGAGGTCACAATGAGCAGTTCTTC. Translating it yields CSVLAGGHNEQFF. The chain combines TRBV29-1 with TRBJ2-1, with TRBD2 matching over 12 bases. J was trimmed by 5 bases and V by 6 bases; bases with no gene match: 2. Per the germline V gene, CDR1 is SQVTM and CDR2 is ANQGSEA. The CDR3 has 13 residues.